The rows below give T cell receptor beta chains drawn from one sample of a study of blood T cell repertoires in COVID-19. Clones were read by immunoSEQ multiplex PCR, and TCRdb kept only the in-frame ones, dropping some. The sample shows 200,000 to 250,000 clones, 82% of them seen only once. Sequenced material: PBMCs or T cells enriched from blood (not recorded which). The receptors come from an older woman who had recovered from COVID-19. CDR3s include the opening cysteine and the closing phenylalanine or tryptophan.

v_gene: TRBV18
CDR3aa: CASSPAGQRGNTIYF

v_gene: TRBV7-8
CDR3aa: CASSLEGVSPLHF

v_gene: TRBV29-1
CDR3aa: CSVGGSYSYEQYF

v_gene: TRBV5-1
CDR3aa: CASSLPGLGAPEQYF

v_gene: TRBV7-2
CDR3aa: CASSSMTGSYEQYF

v_gene: TRBV3-1/TRBV3-2
CDR3aa: CASSQDQLNEQFF

v_gene: TRBV28
CDR3aa: CASSSPPADTQYF

v_gene: TRBV29-1
CDR3aa: CSVKGSGDTEAFF

v_gene: TRBV4-1
CDR3aa: CASSQRGGTEAFF

v_gene: TRBV19
CDR3aa: CASSIGLTGGQPKNIQYF

v_gene: TRBV19
CDR3aa: CASRLDRVHEQFF

v_gene: TRBV7-9
CDR3aa: CASSLGSGGYGYTF

v_gene: TRBV6-1
CDR3aa: CASSGGRMGRTDTQYF

v_gene: TRBV4-3
CDR3aa: CASSQDPQGDEQFF

v_gene: TRBV10-3
CDR3aa: CASGPPTSGNTIYF

v_gene: TRBV30
CDR3aa: CAWSPQGAYGYTF

v_gene: TRBV7-9
CDR3aa: CASSLPTREEQYF

v_gene: TRBV2
CDR3aa: CASYNNLFRGPYEQYF

v_gene: TRBV6-2/TRBV6-3
CDR3aa: CASSYELGQRETQYF

v_gene: TRBV28
CDR3aa: CASSSPWGGGYEQYF

v_gene: TRBV30
CDR3aa: CAWSGGGQGTLDEQYF

v_gene: TRBV19
CDR3aa: CASSIGTGGNGYTF

v_gene: TRBV9
CDR3aa: CASSPQPADLNTEAFF

v_gene: TRBV4-2
CDR3aa: CASSQDQGGGETQYF

v_gene: TRBV7-8
CDR3aa: CASSSEGAGEQYF

v_gene: TRBV11-2
CDR3aa: CASSLDKNTEAFF

v_gene: TRBV7-9
CDR3aa: CASSLSSGGNEQYF

v_gene: TRBV4-2
CDR3aa: CASSQGGSGRAQETQYF

v_gene: TRBV29-1
CDR3aa: CSVRQSSYEQYF

v_gene: TRBV4-3
CDR3aa: CASSRTGASGNTIYF

v_gene: TRBV13
CDR3aa: CASSRGRGQPQHF

v_gene: TRBV5-6
CDR3aa: CASRLDRGGEKLFF

v_gene: TRBV7-9
CDR3aa: CASSSGQGASRTEAFF

v_gene: TRBV3-1/TRBV3-2
CDR3aa: CASSQDVEIYGYTF

v_gene: TRBV3-1/TRBV3-2
CDR3aa: CAVHNLNYGYTF

v_gene: TRBV2
CDR3aa: CASSGTPDTQYF

v_gene: TRBV9
CDR3aa: CASSVGQGDSYEQYF